The 31 T cell receptor beta chains presented below share a single source sample, sequenced in a study of T cell responses to AZD1222 COVID-19 vaccine. Profiling relied on immunoSEQ multiplex PCR, and the TCRdb table lists in-frame clones only, not all of them. This table holds around 160,000 clones, around nine tenths found once. The source material was peripheral blood, sampled on day 0 of MenACWY control vaccination. These receptors were collected from an adult in good health.

The V call is TRBV10-3, the J call TRBJ1-1, with TRBD1 identical over 7 bases. The V gene's germline CDR1 is ENHRY and CDR2 SYGVKD. Trimming cost V 7 bases and J 2 bases; bases outside gene matches: 10. The CDR3 length is 15 residues. This CDR3 reads CAITPTGLKNTEAFF. CDR3 nucleotide sequence: TGTGCCATCACTCCGACAGGGTTAAAAAACACTGAAGCTTTCTTT.

The CDR3 sequence: CASSLLGPSSGNTIYF. Written as DNA, the CDR3 is TGTGCCAGCAGCCTCTTGGGGCCGAGCTCTGGAAACACCATATATTTT. This rearrangement joins TRBV14 to TRBJ1-3; weak D call: TRBD1 (5 bases). The CDR3 extends over 16 amino acids. Trimming removed 4 bases at V and 0 bases at J, with 13 bases between. The germline gives CDR1 SGHDN, CDR2 FVKESK.

For the CDR3, the DNA is TGCGCCAGCAGCCTTTCCGTATCCACAGACACAACTTCAGCCTACGAGCAGTACTTC. The encoded protein is CASSLSVSTDTTSAYEQYF. This chain joins TRBV4-1 and TRBJ2-7; no clear D gene. Germline loops: CDR1 MGHRA, CDR2 YSYEKL. The CDR3 totals 19 residues. V lost 4 bases and J 2 bases, leaving 27 bases between the germline ends.

The CDR3 DNA is TGTGCCAGCAGTAGCCGGAGGTACACTGAAGCTTTCTTT. Translation: CASSSRRYTEAFF. J is TRBJ1-1 and V is TRBV6-6; the D is unclear. The V gene's germline CDR1 is MNHNY and CDR2 SVGAGI (reference sequence). The CDR3 is 13 residues long. V was shortened by 5 bases and J by 3 bases, with 10 bases between the two germline ends.

The V and J genes are TRBV7-3 and TRBJ2-1; D gene ambiguous. Germline V gives CDR1 SGHTA, CDR2 FQGTGA. The CDR3 is made up of 14 amino acids. Trimming removed 5 bases from V and 2 bases from J, with 10 bases in between. The CDR3 nucleotides are TGTGCCAGCAGCCTGGACCCCACCTACAATGAGCAGTTCTTC. It translates to CASSLDPTYNEQFF.

In this sample, this clone turned up many times. The V call is TRBV5-1, the J call TRBJ2-3, with D maybe TRBD1 (5 bases). V lost 4 bases and J lost 1, with 16 bases in between. CDR1 is SGHRS and CDR2 is YFSETQ in the germline V gene. This CDR3 comprises 16 residues. This chain's CDR3 is CASSRLGRVGTDTQYF. The CDR3 DNA is TGCGCCAGCAGCCGCTTGGGCAGGGTGGGCACAGATACGCAGTATTTT.

The chain uses TRBV6-5 and TRBJ1-2; the D is unclear. CDR1 and CDR2 (germline): MNHEY, SVGAGI. The CDR3 has 13 amino acids. V shed 5 bases and J shed 4 bases, with 11 bases lying between them. CDR3 nucleotide sequence: TGTGCCAGCAGTAGAGGCGAAAGCTATGGCTACACCTTC. This gives the protein CASSRGESYGYTF.

The genes are TRBV12-5 and TRBJ1-6; D remains ambiguous. Germline CDR1 is LGHNT and CDR2 is FRNRAP. Deletions cut 5 bases from V and 0 bases from J, with 8 bases between. CDR3 length: 15 amino acids. The CDR3 here is CASGPSGSYNSPLHF. The CDR3, as DNA: TGTGCTAGTGGTCCTAGCGGCTCCTATAATTCACCCCTCCACTTT.

The rearrangement joins TRBV18 to TRBJ1-3, with D unclear. V was trimmed by 2 bases and J by 1 base, leaving 9 bases between them. The CDR3 spans 15 residues. Per the germline V gene, CDR1 is KGHSH and CDR2 is LQKENI. CDR3 in amino acids: CASSPNMASGNTIYF. Here the CDR3 DNA reads TGTGCCAGCTCACCAAACATGGCATCTGGAAACACCATATATTTT.

The sample holds one count of this clone. The chain couples TRBV19 to TRBJ1-1; tentatively, D is TRBD1 (5 bases). With 5 bases removed from V and 1 base from J, the gap between germline ends came to 8 bases. This CDR3 region has 13 residues. The germline V gene has CDR1 LNHDA and CDR2 SQIVND (reference sequence). The CDR3 loop reads CASSYGGNTEAFF. CDR3 bases: TGTGCCAGTAGTTATGGGGGGAACACTGAAGCTTTCTTT.

V gene TRBV5-1 combines with J gene TRBJ2-7; 9 bases are a match to TRBD2. The CDR3 covers 15 residues. The ends lost 0 bases at V and 2 bases at J; junction bases unmatched: 3. The germline CDR1 and CDR2 sequences are SGHRS and YFSETQ. CDR3 region: CASSLEPSGAYEQYF. CDR3 nucleotide sequence: TGCGCCAGCAGCTTGGAACCTAGCGGGGCCTACGAGCAGTACTTC.

The rearrangement uses TRBV7-2 and TRBJ1-2; D gene uncertain. Germline loops: CDR1 SGHTA, CDR2 FQGNSA. This CDR3 spans 16 amino acids. The V gene lost 5 bases and the J gene lost 2 bases, with 18 bases spanning the gap. The DNA for the CDR3 is TGTGCCAGCAGCCCTAGTTGGGCCCGGCGGAACTATGGCTACACCTTC. Its protein product is CASSPSWARRNYGYTF.

The V gene is TRBV9, the J gene TRBJ1-1, with D perhaps matching TRBD1 (5 bases). The germline V gene encodes CDR1 SGDLS and CDR2 YYNGEE. This CDR3 contains 15 residues. V lost 0 bases to trimming and J lost 2 bases, with 11 bases between them. The CDR3 DNA follows: TGTGCCAGCAGCGTAGGGGGCACTGTCAACACTGAAGCTTTCTTT. Protein product: CASSVGGTVNTEAFF.

The CDR3 DNA reads TGTGCCAGCAGTTTATCTCCCCATCAGCCCCAGCATTTT. The encoded protein is CASSLSPHQPQHF. The gene calls are TRBV27 and TRBJ1-5, with D hard to call. The V end lost 0 bases, the J end lost 5 bases, and 5 bases lay between the germline ends. The CDR3 runs 13 residues. The V gene's germline CDR1 is MNHEY and CDR2 SMNVEV (reference sequence).

The CDR3 DNA reads TGTGCCAGCAGCCAAGTCGGACAGTCCTATGGCTACACCTTC. This encodes CASSQVGQSYGYTF. This chain uses TRBV3-1 (or the pseudogene TRBV3-2) with TRBJ1-2; perhaps TRBD1 as D (6 bases). V was cut by 1 base and J by 4 bases, with 10 bases left in between. This CDR3 has 14 amino acids. CDR1 is LGHDT and CDR2 is YNNKEL in the germline V gene (reference sequence).

The chain has TRBV2 and TRBJ2-1; the match to TRBD2 covers 9 bases. In germline, CDR1 is SNHLY, CDR2 FYNNEI. V lost 6 bases to trimming and J lost 7 bases; unmatched junction nucleotides: 13. This CDR3 is built from 16 residues. The CDR3 region has the DNA TGTGCCAGCAGCCCCGGGTGGGCTAGCGGGACGAATGAGCAGTTCTTC. Its protein is CASSPGWASGTNEQFF.

The J gene is TRBJ2-7, the V gene TRBV19; D unresolved. The CDR3 is 13 amino acids. V lost 3 bases and J 4 bases, leaving 10 bases between the germline ends. Germline loops: CDR1 LNHDA, CDR2 SQIVND (reference sequence). The DNA for the CDR3 is TGTGCCAGTAGTATCAGCCATCTGTACGAGCAGTACTTC. It is translated as CASSISHLYEQYF.

This sequence joins TRBV19 and TRBJ1-2; D call uncertain. V was pared by 7 bases and J by 3 bases, with 6 bases between. This CDR3 region has 11 residues. Germline loops: CDR1 LNHDA, CDR2 SQIVND (reference sequence). CDR3 in DNA: TGTGCCAGTACGGCAGACTATGGCTACACCTTC. The encoded protein is CASTADYGYTF.

The chain uses TRBV3-1 (or the pseudogene TRBV3-2) and TRBJ2-2; 11 bases are a match to TRBD1. Germline V gene lookup returns CDR1 LGHDT and CDR2 YNNKEL (reference sequence). Unmatched junction bases numbered 4, after V lost 5 bases and J lost 5 bases. The CDR3 covers 15 residues. CDR3 in amino acids: CASSWGQGGTGELFF. Here the CDR3 DNA reads TGTGCCAGCAGCTGGGGACAGGGGGGGACCGGGGAGCTGTTTTTT.

This sequence joins TRBV6-5 and TRBJ1-5, with 7 bases aligning to TRBD1. The length of the CDR3 is 14 residues. J gave up 6 bases and V 7 bases, and 9 bases lay outside the gene matches. Germline V gene data show CDR1 as MNHEY and CDR2 as SVGAGI. The chain's CDR3 is CASTPGGNGQPQHF. The CDR3 DNA sequence: TGTGCCAGCACCCCAGGGGGAAATGGTCAGCCCCAGCATTTT.

V usage is TRBV9 and J usage is TRBJ2-1; 8 bases agree with TRBD2. The CDR3 loop spans 17 amino acids. With V trimmed by 4 bases and J by 3 bases, 12 bases remained unmatched. The V gene's germline CDR1 is SGDLS and CDR2 YYNGEE. CDR3 protein: CASSPIRGRLGYNEQFF. The DNA of the CDR3 is TGTGCCAGCAGCCCTATTCGCGGGAGGCTGGGCTACAATGAGCAGTTCTTC.

This clone showed up just once. The gene calls are TRBV5-4 and TRBJ2-7; D is undetermined. Germline CDR1 is SGHNT and CDR2 is YYREEE (reference sequence). The CDR3 runs 14 residues. Trimming stripped 2 bases from V and 1 base from J, with 10 bases between. The CDR3 sequence is CASSLLGISYEQYF. The CDR3, as DNA: TGTGCCAGCAGCTTATTAGGGATTTCCTACGAGCAGTACTTC.

This clone has a single count. V and J are TRBV6-5 and TRBJ1-2; 7 bases are shared with TRBD1. The CDR3 contains 15 residues. In germline, CDR1 is MNHEY, CDR2 SVGAGI. V was clipped by 7 bases and J by 8 bases; unmatched bases: 16. CDR3 loop: CASTYEAGGSGGYTF. In nucleotides, the CDR3 is TGTGCCAGCACCTACGAGGCAGGGGGATCTGGCGGCTACACCTTC.

The chain uses TRBV6-1 and TRBJ1-5; D is possibly TRBD1 (5 bases). The germline V and J ends were trimmed by 4 bases and 11 bases, with 15 bases remaining between them. CDR1 and CDR2 (germline): MNHNS, SASEGT. The CDR3 covers 13 residues. In nucleotides, the CDR3 is TGTGCCAGCAGTGTAGCAGGGTCTGCGACCCAGCATTTT. Encoded protein: CASSVAGSATQHF.

V is TRBV27 and J is TRBJ2-1; possibly TRBD2 for D (6 bases). V was trimmed by 7 bases and J by 8 bases, leaving 15 bases between them. CDR3 length: 13 amino acids. Germline lookup yields CDR1 MNHEY and CDR2 SMNVEV (reference sequence). CDR3 residues: CASKSRGNDEQFF. CDR3 sequence (DNA): TGTGCCAGCAAAAGTCGGGGGAACGATGAGCAGTTCTTC.

Only a few counts were recorded for this clone. The rearrangement uses TRBV5-4 and TRBJ1-2; unclear D gene. V lost 2 bases to trimming and J lost 2 bases, with 16 bases between them. CDR1 and CDR2 from the germline V gene are SGHNT and YYREEE (reference sequence). This CDR3 is 16 amino acids long. The CDR3 region has the DNA TGTGCCAGCAGCTTAGGTTCAACCCGCAAAAACTATGGCTACACCTTC. Translation: CASSLGSTRKNYGYTF.

This clone came up once. The chain combines TRBV28 with TRBJ1-6; 7 bases are shared with TRBD1. Germline values: CDR1 MDHEN, CDR2 SYDVKM. With 6 bases clipped from V and 7 bases from J, the junction kept 6 bases outside the gene matches. This CDR3 spans 14 amino acids. The chain's CDR3 is CASRAGTVNSPLHF. The DNA for the CDR3 is TGTGCCAGCAGAGCCGGGACAGTAAATTCACCCCTCCACTTT.

The chain uses TRBV11-2 and TRBJ1-1, with D perhaps TRBD1 (5 bases). In germline, CDR1 is SGHAT, CDR2 FQNNGV. CDR3 length: 16 residues. Trimming stripped 6 bases from V and 0 bases from J, with 17 bases between. For the CDR3, the DNA is TGTGCCAGCAGAAAGGGGAATTCCCTTTTGAACACTGAAGCTTTCTTT. Its protein product is CASRKGNSLLNTEAFF.

This CDR3 is CASSWGTTGDEQFF. The CDR3 DNA sequence: TGCGCCAGCAGCTGGGGGACGACAGGGGATGAGCAGTTCTTC. The chain combines TRBV5-1 with TRBJ2-1, with 8 bases that match TRBD1. The CDR3 totals 14 residues. Germline CDR1 SGHRS, CDR2 YFSETQ. J was trimmed by 8 bases and V by 3 bases; bases with no gene match: 7.

CDR3 protein: CAWSQDRGGSGYTF. The CDR3, as DNA: TGTGCCTGGAGCCAAGATAGAGGGGGCTCGGGCTACACCTTC. The chain couples TRBV30 to TRBJ1-2, with TRBD1 matching 7 bases. This CDR3 comprises 14 residues. CDR1 is GTSNPN, CDR2 SVGIG, per germline (reference sequence). V lost 3 bases to trimming and J lost 8 bases; unmatched junction nucleotides: 12.

The chain employs TRBV10-3 and TRBJ2-3, with D tentatively TRBD1 (6 bases). From germline, CDR1 is ENHRY and CDR2 SYGVKD. This CDR3 region has 13 residues. With 8 bases removed from V and 0 bases from J, the gap between germline ends came to 9 bases. The CDR3, as DNA: TGTGCCATCGGACAGCAGAGCACAGATACGCAGTATTTT. Protein: CAIGQQSTDTQYF.